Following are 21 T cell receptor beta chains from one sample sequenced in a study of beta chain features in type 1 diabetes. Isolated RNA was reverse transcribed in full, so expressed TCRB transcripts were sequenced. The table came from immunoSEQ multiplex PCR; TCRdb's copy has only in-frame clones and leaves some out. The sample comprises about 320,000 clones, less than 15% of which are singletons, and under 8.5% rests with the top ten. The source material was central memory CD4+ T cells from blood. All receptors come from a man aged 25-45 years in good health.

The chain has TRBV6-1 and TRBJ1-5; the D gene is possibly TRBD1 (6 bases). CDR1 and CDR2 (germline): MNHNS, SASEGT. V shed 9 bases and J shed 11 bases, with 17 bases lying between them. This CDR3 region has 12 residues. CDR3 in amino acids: CASSEGVETQHF. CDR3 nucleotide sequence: TGTGCCAGTTCTGAGGGGGTTGAAACCCAGCATTTT.

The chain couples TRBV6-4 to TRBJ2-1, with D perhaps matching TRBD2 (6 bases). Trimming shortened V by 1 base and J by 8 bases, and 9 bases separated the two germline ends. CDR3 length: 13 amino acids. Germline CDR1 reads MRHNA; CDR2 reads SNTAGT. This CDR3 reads CASSDWPGDEQFF. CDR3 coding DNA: TGTGCCAGCAGTGACTGGCCGGGGGATGAGCAGTTCTTC.

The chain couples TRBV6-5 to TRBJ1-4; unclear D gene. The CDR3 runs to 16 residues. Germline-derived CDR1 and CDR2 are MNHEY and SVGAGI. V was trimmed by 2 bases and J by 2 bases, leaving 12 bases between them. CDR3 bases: TGTGCCAGCAGTTACACCTACAGCATGACTAATGAAAAACTGTTTTTT. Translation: CASSYTYSMTNEKLFF.

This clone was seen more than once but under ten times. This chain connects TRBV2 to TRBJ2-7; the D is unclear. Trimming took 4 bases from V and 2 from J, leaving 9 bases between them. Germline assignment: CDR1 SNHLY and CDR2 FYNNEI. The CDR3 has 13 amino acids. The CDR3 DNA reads TGTGCCAGCAGTGTGGACCTTACCTACGAGCAGTACTTC. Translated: CASSVDLTYEQYF.

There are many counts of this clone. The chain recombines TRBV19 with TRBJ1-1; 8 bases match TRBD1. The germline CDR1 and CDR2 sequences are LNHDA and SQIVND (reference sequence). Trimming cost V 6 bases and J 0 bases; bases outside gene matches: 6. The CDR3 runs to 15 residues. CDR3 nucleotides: TGTGCCAGTAGCACAGGGGGGTTGATGAACACTGAAGCTTTCTTT. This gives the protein CASSTGGLMNTEAFF.

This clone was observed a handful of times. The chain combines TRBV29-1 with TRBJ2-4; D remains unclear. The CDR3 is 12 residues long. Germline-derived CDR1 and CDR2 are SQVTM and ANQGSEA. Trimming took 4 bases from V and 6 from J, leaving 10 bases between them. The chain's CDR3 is CSVGVSTNIQYF. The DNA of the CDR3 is TGCAGCGTTGGGGTATCAACAAACATTCAGTACTTC.

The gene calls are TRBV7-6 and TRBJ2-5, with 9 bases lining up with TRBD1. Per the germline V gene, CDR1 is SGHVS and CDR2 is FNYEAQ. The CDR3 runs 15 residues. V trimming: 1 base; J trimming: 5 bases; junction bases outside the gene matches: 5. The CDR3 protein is CASSLGGQGTETQYF. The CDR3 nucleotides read TGTGCCAGCAGCTTAGGTGGACAGGGGACGGAGACCCAGTACTTC. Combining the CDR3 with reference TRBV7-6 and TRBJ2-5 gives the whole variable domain GAGVSQSPRYKVTKRGQDVALRCDPISGHVSLYWYRQALGQGPEFLTYFNYEAQQDKSGLPNDRFSAERPEGSISTLTIQRTEQRDSAMYRCASSLGGQGTETQYFGPGTRLLVL.

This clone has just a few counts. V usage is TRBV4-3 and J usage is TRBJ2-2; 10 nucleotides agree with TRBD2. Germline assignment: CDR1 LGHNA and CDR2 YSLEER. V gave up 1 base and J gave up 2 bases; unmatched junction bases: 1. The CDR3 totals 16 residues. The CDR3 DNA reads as TGCGCCAGCAGCCAAGTAGCGGGGGGCAACACCGGGGAGCTGTTTTTT. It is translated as CASSQVAGGNTGELFF.

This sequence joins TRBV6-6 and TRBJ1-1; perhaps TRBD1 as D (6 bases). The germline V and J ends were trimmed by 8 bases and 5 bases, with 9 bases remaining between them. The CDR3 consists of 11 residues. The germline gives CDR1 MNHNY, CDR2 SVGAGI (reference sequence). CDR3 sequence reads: CASVQGTEAFF. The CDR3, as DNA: TGTGCCAGCGTCCAGGGGACTGAAGCTTTCTTT.

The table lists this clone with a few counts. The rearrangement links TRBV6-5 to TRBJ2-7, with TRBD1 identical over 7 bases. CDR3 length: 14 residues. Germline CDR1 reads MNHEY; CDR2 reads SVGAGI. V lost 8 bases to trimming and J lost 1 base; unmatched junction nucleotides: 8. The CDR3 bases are TGTGCCAGCGTCAGGGGGTTGGGGTCCTACGAGCAGTACTTC. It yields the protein CASVRGLGSYEQYF.

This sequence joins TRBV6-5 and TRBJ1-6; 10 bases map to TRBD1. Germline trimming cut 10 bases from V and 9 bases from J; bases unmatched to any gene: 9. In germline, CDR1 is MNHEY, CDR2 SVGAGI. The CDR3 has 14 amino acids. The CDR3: CATRGTGDRSPLHF. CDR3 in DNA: TGTGCCACCCGTGGGACAGGGGACCGTTCACCCCTCCACTTT.

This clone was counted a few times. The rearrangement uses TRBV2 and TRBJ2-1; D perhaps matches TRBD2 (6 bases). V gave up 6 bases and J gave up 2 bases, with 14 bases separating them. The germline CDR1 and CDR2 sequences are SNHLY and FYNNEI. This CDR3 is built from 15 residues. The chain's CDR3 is CASSIAERTYNEQFF. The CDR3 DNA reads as TGTGCCAGCAGCATAGCGGAGCGGACCTACAATGAGCAGTTCTTC. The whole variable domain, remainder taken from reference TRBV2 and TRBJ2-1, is EPEVTQTPSHQVTQMGQEVILRCVPISNHLYFYWYRQILGQKVEFLVSFYNNEISEKSEIFDDQFSVERPDGSNFTLKIRSTKLEDSAMYFCASSIAERTYNEQFFGPGTRLTVL.

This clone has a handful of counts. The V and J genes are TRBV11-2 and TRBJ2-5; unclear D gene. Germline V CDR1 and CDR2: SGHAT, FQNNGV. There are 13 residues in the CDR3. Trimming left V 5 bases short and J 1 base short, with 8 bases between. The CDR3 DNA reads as TGTGCCAGCAGCCGATCCTTCCAAGAGACCCAGTACTTC. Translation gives CASSRSFQETQYF.

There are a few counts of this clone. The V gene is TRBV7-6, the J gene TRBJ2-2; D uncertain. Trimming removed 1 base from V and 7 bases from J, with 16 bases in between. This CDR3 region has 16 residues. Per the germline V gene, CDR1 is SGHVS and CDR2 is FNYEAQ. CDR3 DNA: TGTGCCAGCAGCTTAGAACCCGGGCTAGGGAACGGGGAGCTGTTTTTT. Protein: CASSLEPGLGNGELFF.

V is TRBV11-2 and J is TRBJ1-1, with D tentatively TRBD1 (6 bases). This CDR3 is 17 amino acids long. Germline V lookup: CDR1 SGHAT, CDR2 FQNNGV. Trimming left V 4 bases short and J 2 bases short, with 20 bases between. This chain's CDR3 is CASSSPGGSRHNTEAFF. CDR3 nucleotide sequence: TGTGCCAGCAGCTCCCCCGGGGGCTCCCGGCACAACACTGAAGCTTTCTTT.

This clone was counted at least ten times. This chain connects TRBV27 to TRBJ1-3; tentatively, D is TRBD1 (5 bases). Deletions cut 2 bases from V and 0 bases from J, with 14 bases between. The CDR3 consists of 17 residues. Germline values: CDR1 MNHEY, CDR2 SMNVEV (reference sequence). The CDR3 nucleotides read TGTGCCAGCAGTTTACTCGGGACTCAAGTCTCTGGAAACACCATATATTTT. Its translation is CASSLLGTQVSGNTIYF.

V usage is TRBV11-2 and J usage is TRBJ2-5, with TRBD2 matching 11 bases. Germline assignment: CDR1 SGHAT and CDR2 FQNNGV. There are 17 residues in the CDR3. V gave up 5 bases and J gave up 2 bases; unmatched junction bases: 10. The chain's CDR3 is CASSRRRTSGWQETQYF. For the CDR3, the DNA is TGTGCCAGCAGCCGTCGACGGACTAGCGGGTGGCAAGAGACCCAGTACTTC.

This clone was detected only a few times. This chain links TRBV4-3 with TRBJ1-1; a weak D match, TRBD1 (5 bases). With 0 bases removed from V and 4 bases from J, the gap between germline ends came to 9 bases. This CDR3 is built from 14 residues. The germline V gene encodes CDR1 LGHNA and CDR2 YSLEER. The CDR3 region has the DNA TGCGCCAGCAGCCAAGATGACAGTAGCACTGAAGCTTTCTTT. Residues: CASSQDDSSTEAFF.

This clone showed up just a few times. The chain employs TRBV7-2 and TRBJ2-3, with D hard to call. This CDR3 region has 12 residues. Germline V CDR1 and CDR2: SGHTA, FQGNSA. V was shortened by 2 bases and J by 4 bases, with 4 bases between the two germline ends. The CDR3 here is CASSLNPDTQYF. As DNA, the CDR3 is TGTGCCAGCAGCTTAAACCCAGATACGCAGTATTTT.

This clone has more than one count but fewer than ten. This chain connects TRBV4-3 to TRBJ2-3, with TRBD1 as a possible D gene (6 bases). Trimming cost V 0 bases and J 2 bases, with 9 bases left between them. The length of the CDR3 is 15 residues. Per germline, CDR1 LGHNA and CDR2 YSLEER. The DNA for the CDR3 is TGCGCCAGCAGCCAAGAGACAGGATACACAGATACGCAGTATTTT. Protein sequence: CASSQETGYTDTQYF.

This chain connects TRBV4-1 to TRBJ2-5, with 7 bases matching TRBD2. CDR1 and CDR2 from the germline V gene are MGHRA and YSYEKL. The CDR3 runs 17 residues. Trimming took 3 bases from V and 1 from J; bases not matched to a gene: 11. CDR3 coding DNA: TGCGCCAGCAGCCACTCTAAGCGGGATGGGTTCCAAGAGACCCAGTACTTC. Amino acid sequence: CASSHSKRDGFQETQYF.